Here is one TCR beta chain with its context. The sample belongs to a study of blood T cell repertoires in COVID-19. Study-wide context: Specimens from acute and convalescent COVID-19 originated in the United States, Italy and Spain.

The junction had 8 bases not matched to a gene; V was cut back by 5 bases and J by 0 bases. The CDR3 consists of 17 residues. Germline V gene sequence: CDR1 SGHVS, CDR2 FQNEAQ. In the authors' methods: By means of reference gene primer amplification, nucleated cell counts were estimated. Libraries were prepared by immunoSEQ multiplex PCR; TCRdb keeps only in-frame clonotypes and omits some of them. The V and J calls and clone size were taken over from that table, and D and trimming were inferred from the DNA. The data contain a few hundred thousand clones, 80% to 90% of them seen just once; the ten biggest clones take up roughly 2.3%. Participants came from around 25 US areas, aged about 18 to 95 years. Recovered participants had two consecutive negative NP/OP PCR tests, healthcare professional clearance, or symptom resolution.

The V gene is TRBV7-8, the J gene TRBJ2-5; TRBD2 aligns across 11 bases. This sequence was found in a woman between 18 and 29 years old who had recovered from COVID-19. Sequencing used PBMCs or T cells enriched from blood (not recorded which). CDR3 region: CASSPLASGGYQETQYF. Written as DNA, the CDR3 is TGTGCCAGCAGCCCTCTCGCTAGCGGGGGGTACCAAGAGACCCAGTACTTC.